This TCR beta chain was identified in a study of tumor-infiltrating lymphocytes in primary liver carcinoma. For the study at large: With diameters of about 4 to 11 cm, tumors were stage T1-T3 N0M0. Sample counts of productive TCRbeta reads spanned roughly 3.65 to 7.13 million; these counts were similar across tissue types.

Findings and limits, study-wide: A fraction of only about 7-24% of top clones appeared in all five tumor regions. Pairs of tumor regions overlapped more than tumor-adjacent and tumor-blood pairs did.

The germline CDR1 and CDR2 sequences are MDHEN and SYDVKM. The CDR3 is made up of 19 amino acids. Reverse transcription of roughly 0.5 ug total RNA with a constant-region primer produced TCR beta cDNA. Three nested multiplex PCR rounds of slightly modified ARM-PCR generated TCR beta libraries. In the first two PCR rounds, TRBV1-TRBV30 forward primers were paired with a C-beta reverse primer, and each round lasted nine to ten cycles. TCRdb ran MiXCR on the multiplex PCR reads and lists one entry per CDR3 protein. The sample lists 100,000 or so distinct CDR3 sequences; about two thirds were seen once. Turning to this clonotype: The target antigen is unknown.

Without any cell sorting, roughly 20-32 mg of bulk tissue yielded co-extracted RNA and DNA. This receptor was taken from a woman aged 55-75 years with primary liver carcinoma and hepatitis B virus infection. What was sequenced was liver tumor tissue from sampling region 2. Subset reported: tumor region T2, inferior pole. This chain uses TRBV28 with TRBJ1-5; tentatively, D is TRBD1 or TRBD2 (6 bases each). The J call is uncertain, as TRBJ2-3 better fits the DNA end. CDR3 DNA: TGTGCCAGCAGTTTAATAGAAGGCATCCGGGGGCGCGAGGATCAGCCCCAGTATTTT. It specifies CASSLIEGIRGREDQPQYF.